The present entry profiles one T cell receptor (beta chain) with its context. Its target is not known. This sample was taken from a study of cytomegalovirus exposure and HLA in healthy donors. General study points: The study designated 150 to 200 TCR beta chains cytomegalovirus-associated.

V gave up 6 bases and J gave up 5 bases, with 13 bases separating them. Looked up from germline, CDR1 is MDHEN and CDR2 is SYDVKM. CDR3 length: 13 amino acids. Repertoires were generated with immunoSEQ multiplex PCR, while TCRdb's copy carries only in-frame clones and drops some. This table has 55,000 to 70,000 clones, roughly 94% appearing once. The receptor was derived from a young man in good health and CMV-seronegative. This chain connects TRBV28 to TRBJ1-2; the D gene is possibly TRBD1 (5 bases). The material sequenced was PBMCs. CDR3 amino acids: CASRPGGEYGYTF. The CDR3 bases are TGTGCCAGCAGGCCGGGAGGGGAGTATGGCTACACCTTC.